This T cell receptor (beta chain) stems from a study of neurological immune-mediated disorders. The authors produced cDNA by 5'RACE using 10-nucleotide random UMIs. Every sequencing run generated over 160 million TCR-beta sequences from 15-18 subjects. Using its own MiXCR run on the 5' RACE reads, TCRdb lists one record per CDR3 protein. The sample gives fewer than 40,000 distinct CDR3 sequences, roughly an eighth of which show up once; under 2.5% is in the top ten. V lost 3 bases, J lost 2 bases, and 11 bases lay in between. The CDR3 has 14 amino acids. Per the germline V gene, CDR1 is MNHEY and CDR2 is SVGAGI. Notes on the study in general: HTLV-1-associated myelopathy had the most TCR clonal expansion, and multiple sclerosis had the least, less than healthy controls. None of the CDR3 amino acid sequences found in expanded clones was shared across subjects. This suggests that the TCR-beta repertoires were private in all groups.

Sample time point: longitudinal time-point 2. This clonotype has a count of ten or more. Its antigen remains unknown. The receptor's source is a woman between 40 and 50 years old in good health. The genes are TRBV6-5 and TRBJ2-7, with D uncertain. Material for sequencing was PBMCs. This chain's CDR3 is CASSYGGGTYEQYF. Here the CDR3 DNA reads TGTGCCAGCAGTTATGGCGGTGGGACCTACGAGCAGTACTTC.